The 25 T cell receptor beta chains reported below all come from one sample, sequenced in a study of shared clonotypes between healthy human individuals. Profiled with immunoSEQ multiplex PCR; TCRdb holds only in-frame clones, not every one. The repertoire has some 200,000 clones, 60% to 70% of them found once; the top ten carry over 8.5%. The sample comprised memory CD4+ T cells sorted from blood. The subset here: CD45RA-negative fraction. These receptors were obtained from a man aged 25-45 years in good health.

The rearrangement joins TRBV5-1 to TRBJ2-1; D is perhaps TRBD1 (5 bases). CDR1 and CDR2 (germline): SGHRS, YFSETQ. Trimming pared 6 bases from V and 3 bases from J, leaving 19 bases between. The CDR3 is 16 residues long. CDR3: CASTPPGQGGYNEQFF. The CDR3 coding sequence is TGCGCCAGCACCCCCCCGGGCCAGGGCGGCTACAATGAGCAGTTCTTC. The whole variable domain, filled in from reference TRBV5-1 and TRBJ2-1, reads KAGVTQTPRYLIKTRGQQVTLSCSPISGHRSVSWYQQTPGQGLQFLFEYFSETQRNKGNFPGRFSGRQFSNSRSEMNVSTLELGDSALYLCASTPPGQGGYNEQFFGPGTRLTVL.

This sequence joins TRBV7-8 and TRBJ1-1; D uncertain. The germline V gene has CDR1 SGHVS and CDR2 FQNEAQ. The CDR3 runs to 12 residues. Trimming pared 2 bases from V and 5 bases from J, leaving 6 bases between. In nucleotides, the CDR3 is TGTGCCAGCAGCTTAAGCGTGACTGAAGCTTTCTTT. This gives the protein CASSLSVTEAFF.

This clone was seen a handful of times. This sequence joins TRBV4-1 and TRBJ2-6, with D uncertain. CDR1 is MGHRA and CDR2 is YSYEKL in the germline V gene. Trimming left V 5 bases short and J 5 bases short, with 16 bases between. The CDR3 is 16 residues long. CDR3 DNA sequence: TGCGCCAGCAGCACACCTCCACAAAGTCGGGCCAACGTCCTGACTTTC. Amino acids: CASSTPPQSRANVLTF.

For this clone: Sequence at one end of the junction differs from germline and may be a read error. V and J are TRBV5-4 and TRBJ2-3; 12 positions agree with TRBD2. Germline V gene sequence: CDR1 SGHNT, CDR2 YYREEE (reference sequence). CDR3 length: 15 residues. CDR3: CASSATSGSKDTQYF. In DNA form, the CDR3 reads TGTGCCAGCAGCGCGACTAGCGGGAGCAAAGATACGCAGTATTTT.

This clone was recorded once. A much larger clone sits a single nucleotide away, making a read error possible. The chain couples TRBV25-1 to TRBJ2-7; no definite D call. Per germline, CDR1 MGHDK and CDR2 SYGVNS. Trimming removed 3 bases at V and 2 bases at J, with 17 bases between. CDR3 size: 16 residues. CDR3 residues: CASSDVPGTEPYEQYF. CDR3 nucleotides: TGTGCCAGCAGTGACGTCCCTGGAACAGAACCCTACGAGCAGTACTTC.

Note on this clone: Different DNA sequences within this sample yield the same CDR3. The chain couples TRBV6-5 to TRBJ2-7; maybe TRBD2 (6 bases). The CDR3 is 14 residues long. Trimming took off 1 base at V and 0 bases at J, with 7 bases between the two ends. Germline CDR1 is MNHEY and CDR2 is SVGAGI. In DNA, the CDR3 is TGTGCCAGCAGTTACTGGGGGGTCTCCTACGAGCAGTACTTC. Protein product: CASSYWGVSYEQYF.

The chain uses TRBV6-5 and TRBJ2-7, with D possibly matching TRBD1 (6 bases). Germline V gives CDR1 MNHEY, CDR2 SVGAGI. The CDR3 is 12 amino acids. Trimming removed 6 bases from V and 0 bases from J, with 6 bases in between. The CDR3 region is CASRQGSYEQYF. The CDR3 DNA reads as TGTGCCAGCAGACAGGGCTCCTACGAGCAGTACTTC.

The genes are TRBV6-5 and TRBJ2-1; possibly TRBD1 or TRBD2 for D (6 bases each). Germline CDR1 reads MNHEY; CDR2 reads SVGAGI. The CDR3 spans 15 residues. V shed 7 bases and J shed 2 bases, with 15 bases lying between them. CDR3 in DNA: TGTGCCAGCAAGAAAAGGGGGGACCCCTACAATGAGCAGTTCTTC. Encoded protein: CASKKRGDPYNEQFF.

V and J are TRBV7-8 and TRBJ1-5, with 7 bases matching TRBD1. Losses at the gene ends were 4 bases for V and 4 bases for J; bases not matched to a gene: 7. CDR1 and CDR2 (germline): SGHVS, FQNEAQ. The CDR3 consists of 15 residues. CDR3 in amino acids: CASSSTPGGNQPQHF. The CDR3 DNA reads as TGTGCCAGCAGCTCCACCCCAGGGGGAAATCAGCCCCAGCATTTT.

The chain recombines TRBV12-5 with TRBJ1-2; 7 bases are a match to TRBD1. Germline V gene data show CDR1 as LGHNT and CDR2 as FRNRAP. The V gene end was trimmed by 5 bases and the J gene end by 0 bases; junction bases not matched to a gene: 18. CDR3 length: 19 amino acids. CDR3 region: CASGPLVGGQDLTNYGYTF. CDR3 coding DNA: TGTGCTAGTGGTCCATTGGTAGGGGGCCAGGACCTAACTAACTATGGCTACACCTTC.

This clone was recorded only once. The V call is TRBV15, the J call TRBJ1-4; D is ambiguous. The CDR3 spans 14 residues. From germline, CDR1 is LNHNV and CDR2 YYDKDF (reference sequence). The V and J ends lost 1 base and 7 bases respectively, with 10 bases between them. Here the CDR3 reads CATSRGAESEKLFF. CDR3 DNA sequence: TGTGCCACCAGCAGAGGGGCAGAAAGTGAAAAACTGTTTTTT.

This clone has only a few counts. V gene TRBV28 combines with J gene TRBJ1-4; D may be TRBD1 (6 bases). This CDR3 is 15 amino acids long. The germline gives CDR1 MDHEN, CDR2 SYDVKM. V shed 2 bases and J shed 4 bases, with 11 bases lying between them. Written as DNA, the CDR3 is TGTGCCAGCAGTTTAGCGGGGGCGCTTAATGAAAAACTGTTTTTT. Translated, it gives CASSLAGALNEKLFF.

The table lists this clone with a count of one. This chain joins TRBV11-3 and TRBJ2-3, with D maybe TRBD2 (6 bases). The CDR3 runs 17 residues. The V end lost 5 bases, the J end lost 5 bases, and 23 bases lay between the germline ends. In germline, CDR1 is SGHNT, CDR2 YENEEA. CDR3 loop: CASSLLSGSSGEDTQYF. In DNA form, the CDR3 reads TGTGCCAGCAGCCTCCTCAGCGGGTCTTCTGGGGAAGATACGCAGTATTTT.

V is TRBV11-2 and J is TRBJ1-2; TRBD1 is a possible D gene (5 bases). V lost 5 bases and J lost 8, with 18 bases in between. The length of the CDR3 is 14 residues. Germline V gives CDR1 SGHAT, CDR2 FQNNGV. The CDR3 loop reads CASSPMGQGGGYTF. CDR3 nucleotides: TGTGCCAGCAGCCCAATGGGGCAGGGTGGCGGCTACACCTTC. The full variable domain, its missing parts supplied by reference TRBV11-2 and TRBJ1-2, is EAGVAQSPRYKIIEKRQSVAFWCNPISGHATLYWYQQILGQGPKLLIQFQNNGVVDDSQLPKDRFSAERLKGVDSTLKIQPAKLEDSAVYLCASSPMGQGGGYTFGSGTRLTVV.

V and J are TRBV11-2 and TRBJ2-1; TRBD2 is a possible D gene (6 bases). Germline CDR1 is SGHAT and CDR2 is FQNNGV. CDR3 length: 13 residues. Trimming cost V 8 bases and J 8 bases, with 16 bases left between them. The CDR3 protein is CASRLSRRDEQFF. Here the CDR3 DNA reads TGTGCCAGCCGCCTTTCCCGGAGGGATGAGCAGTTCTTC.

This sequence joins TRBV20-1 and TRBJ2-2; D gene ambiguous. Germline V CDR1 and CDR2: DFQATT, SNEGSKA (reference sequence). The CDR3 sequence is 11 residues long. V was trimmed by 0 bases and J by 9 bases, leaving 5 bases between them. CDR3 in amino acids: CSARDPRELFF. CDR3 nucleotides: TGCAGTGCTAGAGATCCAAGGGAGCTGTTTTTT.

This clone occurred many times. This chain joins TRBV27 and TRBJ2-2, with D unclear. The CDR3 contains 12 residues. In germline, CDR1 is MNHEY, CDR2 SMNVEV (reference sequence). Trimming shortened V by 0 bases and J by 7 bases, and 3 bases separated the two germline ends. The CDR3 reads CASSLSFGELFF. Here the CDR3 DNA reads TGTGCCAGCAGTTTATCGTTCGGGGAGCTGTTTTTT.

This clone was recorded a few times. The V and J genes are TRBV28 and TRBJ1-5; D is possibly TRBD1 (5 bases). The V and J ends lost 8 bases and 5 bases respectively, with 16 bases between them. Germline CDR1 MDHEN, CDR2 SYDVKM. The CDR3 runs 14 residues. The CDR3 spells CASGISGYYQPQHF. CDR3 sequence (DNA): TGTGCCAGCGGGATTTCAGGGTACTATCAGCCCCAGCATTTT.

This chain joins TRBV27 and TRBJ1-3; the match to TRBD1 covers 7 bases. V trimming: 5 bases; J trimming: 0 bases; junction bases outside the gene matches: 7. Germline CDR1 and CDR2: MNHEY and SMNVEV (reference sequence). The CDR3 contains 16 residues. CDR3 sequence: CASSPVGGHSGNTIYF. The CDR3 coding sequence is TGTGCCAGCAGTCCAGTAGGGGGCCACTCTGGAAACACCATATATTTT.

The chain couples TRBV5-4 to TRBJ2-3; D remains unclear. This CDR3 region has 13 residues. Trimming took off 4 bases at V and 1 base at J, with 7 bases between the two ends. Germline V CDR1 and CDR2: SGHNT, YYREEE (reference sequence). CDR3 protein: CASSRRGTDTQYF. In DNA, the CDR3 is TGTGCCAGCAGCAGAAGGGGCACAGATACGCAGTATTTT.

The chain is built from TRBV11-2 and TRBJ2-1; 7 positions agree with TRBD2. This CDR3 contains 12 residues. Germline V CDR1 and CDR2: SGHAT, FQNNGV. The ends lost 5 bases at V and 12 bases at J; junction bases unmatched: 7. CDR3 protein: CASSRLAEAQFF. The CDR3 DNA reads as TGTGCCAGCAGCCGGCTAGCGGAGGCGCAGTTCTTC.

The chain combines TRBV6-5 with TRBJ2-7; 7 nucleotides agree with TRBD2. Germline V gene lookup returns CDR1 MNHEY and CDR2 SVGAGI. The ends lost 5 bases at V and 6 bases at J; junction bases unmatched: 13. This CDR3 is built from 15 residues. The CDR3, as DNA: TGTGCCAGCAGTCCAATAAGCGGGACCTCGGGCGAGCAGTACTTC. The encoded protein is CASSPISGTSGEQYF.

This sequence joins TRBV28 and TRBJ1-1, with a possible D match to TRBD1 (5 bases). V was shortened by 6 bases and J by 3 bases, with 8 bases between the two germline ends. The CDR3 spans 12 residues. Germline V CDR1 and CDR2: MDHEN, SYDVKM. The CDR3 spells CASRLGHTEAFF. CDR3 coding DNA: TGTGCCAGCAGGTTGGGGCACACTGAAGCTTTCTTT.

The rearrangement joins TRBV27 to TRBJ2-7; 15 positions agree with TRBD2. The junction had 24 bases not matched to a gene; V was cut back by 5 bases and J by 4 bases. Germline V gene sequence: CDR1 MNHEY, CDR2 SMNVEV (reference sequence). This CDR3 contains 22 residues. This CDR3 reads CASSALGGVGVEGTSGRYEQYF. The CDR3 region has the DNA TGTGCCAGCAGTGCCCTCGGGGGAGTTGGTGTTGAAGGGACTAGCGGGAGGTACGAGCAGTACTTC.

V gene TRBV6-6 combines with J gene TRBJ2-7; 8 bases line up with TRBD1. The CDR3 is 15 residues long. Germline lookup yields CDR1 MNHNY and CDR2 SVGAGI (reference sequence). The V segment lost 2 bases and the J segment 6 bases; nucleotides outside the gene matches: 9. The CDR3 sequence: CASSYQGQGISEQYF. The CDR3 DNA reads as TGTGCCAGCAGTTACCAAGGACAGGGTATATCCGAGCAGTACTTC.